This TCR beta chain was sequenced in a study of neurological immune-mediated disorders. By sample share, this clonotype is medium-sized. TCRdb ran MiXCR on the 5' RACE reads and lists one entry per CDR3 protein. Here the sample spans roughly 70,000 distinct CDR3 sequences, around 3.9% being singletons. This CDR3 has 14 residues. Germline V gene data show CDR1 as SGHVS and CDR2 as FQNEAQ. Trimming left V 4 bases short and J 2 bases short, with 12 bases between. The sequencing input was PBMCs. The TCR sequence derives from a man aged 25 to 40 with multiple sclerosis. The chain employs TRBV7-8 and TRBJ2-7, with D hard to call. The CDR3 bases are TGTGCCAGCAGCTCCCCGCGAACGGCCTACGAGCAGTACTTC. This codes for CASSSPRTAYEQYF.